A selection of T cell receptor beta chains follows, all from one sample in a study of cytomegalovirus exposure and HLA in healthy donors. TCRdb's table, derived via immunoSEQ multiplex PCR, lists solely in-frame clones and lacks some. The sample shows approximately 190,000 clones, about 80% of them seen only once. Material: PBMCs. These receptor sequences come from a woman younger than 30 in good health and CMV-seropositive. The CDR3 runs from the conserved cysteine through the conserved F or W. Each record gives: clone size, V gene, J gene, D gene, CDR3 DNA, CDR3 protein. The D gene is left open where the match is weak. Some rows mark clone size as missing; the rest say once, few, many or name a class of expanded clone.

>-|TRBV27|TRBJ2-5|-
TGTGCCAGCAGTTTGGGGGCACCGGGTGAGACCCAGTACTTC
CASSLGAPGETQYF
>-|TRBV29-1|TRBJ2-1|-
TGCAGCGTTGTAACTAGAAGCTCCTACAATGAGCAGTTCTTC
CSVVTRSSYNEQFF
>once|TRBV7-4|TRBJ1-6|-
TGTGCCAGCAGTCGACGCAGGGTTTCACCCCTCCACTTT
CASSRRRVSPLHF
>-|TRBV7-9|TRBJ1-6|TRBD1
TGTGCCAGCAGCTTAGGACAGGGGGCAGGGAATTCACCCCTCCACTTT
CASSLGQGAGNSPLHF
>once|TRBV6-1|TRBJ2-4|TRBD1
TGTGCCAGCAGGGCTGCGACAGGGTTAAACATTCAGTACTTC
CASRAATGLNIQYF
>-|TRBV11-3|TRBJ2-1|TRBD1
TGTGCCAGCAGCTTTGAACAGGGGTTCAATGAGCAGTTCTTC
CASSFEQGFNEQFF
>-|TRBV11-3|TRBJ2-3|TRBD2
TGTGCCAGCAGCGCCATGCAGCGGGGCGGGACGCAGTATTTT
CASSAMQRGGTQYF
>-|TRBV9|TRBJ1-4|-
TGTGCCAGCAGCGTAGGGCTTAGGAGGGGAAGGGACTCTAATGAAAAACTGTTTTTT
CASSVGLRRGRDSNEKLFF
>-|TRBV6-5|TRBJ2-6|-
TGTGCCAGCACTGTGTCCTCTGGGGCCAACGGCCTGACTTTC
CASTVSSGANGLTF
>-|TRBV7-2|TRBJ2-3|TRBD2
TGTGCCAGCAGCTTACCGAGCGGGGCAGGAGATACGCAGTATTTT
CASSLPSGAGDTQYF
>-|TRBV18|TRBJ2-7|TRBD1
TGTGCCAGCTCAGGGACAGCATCCTACGAGCAGTACTTC
CASSGTASYEQYF
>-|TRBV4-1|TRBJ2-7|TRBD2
TGCGCCAGCAGCCAAGATAGCGGGGGGCCCTACGAGCAGTACTTC
CASSQDSGGPYEQYF
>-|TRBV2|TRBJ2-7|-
TGTGCCAGCACCGTAACCTACGAGCAGTACTTC
CASTVTYEQYF
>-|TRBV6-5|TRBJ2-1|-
TGTGCCAGCAGATTTTCGGTGTCAGGGGTAGGTGAGCAGTTCTTC
CASRFSVSGVGEQFF
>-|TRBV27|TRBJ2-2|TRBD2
TGTGCCAGCAGTTTCCCTAGCGGAGACACCGGGGAGCTGTTTTTT
CASSFPSGDTGELFF
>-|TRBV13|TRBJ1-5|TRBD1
TGTGCCAGCAGCTTAGGTTCGACAGGGTTCAATCAGCCCCAGCATTTT
CASSLGSTGFNQPQHF
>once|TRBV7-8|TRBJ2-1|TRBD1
TGTGCCAGCAGCTTAGAAGTAGGGGGCTATGAGCAGTTCTTC
CASSLEVGGYEQFF
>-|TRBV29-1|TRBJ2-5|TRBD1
TGCAGCGTTGGAAACAGGGGGCGGCAGACCCAGTACTTC
CSVGNRGRQTQYF
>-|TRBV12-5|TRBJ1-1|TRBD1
TGTGCTAGTGGTTTGCCGACTCAGGGACAGGGTGAAGCTTTCTTT
CASGLPTQGQGEAFF
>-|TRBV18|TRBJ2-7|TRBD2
TGTGCCAGCTCACCTAGAGCGGGGGGGCCGGAAGAGCAGTACTTC
CASSPRAGGPEEQYF
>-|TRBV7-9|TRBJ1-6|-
TGTGCCAGCAGGACGGGGAGTTCACCCCTCCACTTT
CASRTGSSPLHF
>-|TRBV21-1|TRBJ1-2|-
TGTGCCAGCAGCCATCTGGGGACAGGGGGCGTTGGAGGCTATGGCTACACCTTC
CASSHLGTGGVGGYGYTF
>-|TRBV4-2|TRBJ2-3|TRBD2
TGTGCCAGCAGCCAAGATCCCCTAGCGGGGGGTGTTGTAACAGATACGCAGTATTTT
CASSQDPLAGGVVTDTQYF
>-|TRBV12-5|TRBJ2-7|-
TGTGCTAGTGGTTTGGTAATAGGACAAAACTACGAGCAGTACTTC
CASGLVIGQNYEQYF
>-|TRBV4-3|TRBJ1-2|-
TGCGCCAGCAGCCAAGTTGGGGCCGGCTATGGCTACACCTTC
CASSQVGAGYGYTF
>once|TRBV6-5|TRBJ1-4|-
TGTGCCAGCAGGGGCAACTTAATGGGAAAACTGTTTTTT
CASRGNLMGKLFF